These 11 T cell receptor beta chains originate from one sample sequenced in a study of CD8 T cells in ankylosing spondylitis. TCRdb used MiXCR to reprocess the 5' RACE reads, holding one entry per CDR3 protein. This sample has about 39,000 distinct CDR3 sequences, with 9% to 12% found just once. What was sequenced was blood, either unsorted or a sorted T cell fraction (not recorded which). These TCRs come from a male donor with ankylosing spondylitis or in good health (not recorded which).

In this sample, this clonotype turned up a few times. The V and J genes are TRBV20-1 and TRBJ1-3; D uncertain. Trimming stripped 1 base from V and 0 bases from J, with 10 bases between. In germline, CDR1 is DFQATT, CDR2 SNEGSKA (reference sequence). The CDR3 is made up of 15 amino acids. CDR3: CSARATANSGNTIYF. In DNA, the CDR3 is TGCAGTGCTAGAGCGACCGCAAACTCTGGAAACACCATATATTTT.

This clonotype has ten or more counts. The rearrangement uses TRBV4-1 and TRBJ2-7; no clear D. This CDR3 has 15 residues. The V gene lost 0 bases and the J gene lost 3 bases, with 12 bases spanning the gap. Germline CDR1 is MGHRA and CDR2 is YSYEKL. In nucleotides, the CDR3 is TGCGCCAGCAGCCAAGAGGTGACCATTCTCTACGAGCAGTACTTC. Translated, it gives CASSQEVTILYEQYF.

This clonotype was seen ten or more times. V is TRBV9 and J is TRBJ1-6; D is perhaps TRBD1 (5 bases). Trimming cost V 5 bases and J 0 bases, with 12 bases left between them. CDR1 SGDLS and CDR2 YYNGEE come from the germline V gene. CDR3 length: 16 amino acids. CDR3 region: CASRSQGNSYNSPLHF. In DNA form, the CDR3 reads TGTGCCAGCAGGTCCCAGGGCAACTCCTATAATTCACCCCTCCACTTT.

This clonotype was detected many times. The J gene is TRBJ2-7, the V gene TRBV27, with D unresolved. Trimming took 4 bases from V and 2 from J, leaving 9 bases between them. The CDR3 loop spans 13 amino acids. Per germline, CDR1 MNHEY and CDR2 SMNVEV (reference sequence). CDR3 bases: TGTGCCAGCAGTTCCCAACCGGCCTACGAGCAGTACTTC. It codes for CASSSQPAYEQYF.

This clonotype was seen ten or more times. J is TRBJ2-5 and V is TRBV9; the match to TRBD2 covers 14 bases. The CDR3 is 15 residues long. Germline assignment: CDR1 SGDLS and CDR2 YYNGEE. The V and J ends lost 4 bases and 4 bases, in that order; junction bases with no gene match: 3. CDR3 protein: CASSTGTSGRETQYF. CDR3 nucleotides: TGTGCCAGCAGCACTGGGACTAGCGGGAGAGAGACCCAGTACTTC. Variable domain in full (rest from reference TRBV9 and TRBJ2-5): DSGVTQTPKHLITATGQRVTLRCSPRSGDLSVYWYQQSLDQGLQFLIQYYNGEERAKGNILERFSAQQFPDLHSELNLSSLELGDSALYFCASSTGTSGRETQYFGPGTRLLVL.

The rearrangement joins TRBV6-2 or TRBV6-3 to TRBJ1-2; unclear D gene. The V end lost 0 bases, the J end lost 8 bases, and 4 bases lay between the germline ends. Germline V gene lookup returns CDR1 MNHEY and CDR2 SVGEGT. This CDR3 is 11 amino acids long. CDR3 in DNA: TGTGCCAGCAGTTACTCGGAAGGCTACACCTTC. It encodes CASSYSEGYTF.

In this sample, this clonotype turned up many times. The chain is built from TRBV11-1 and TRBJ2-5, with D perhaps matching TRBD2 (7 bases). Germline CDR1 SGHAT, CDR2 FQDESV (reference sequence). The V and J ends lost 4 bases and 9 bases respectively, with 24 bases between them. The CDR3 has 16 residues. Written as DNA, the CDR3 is TGTGCCAGCAGCTACTACTCAAGGGGGGGCTTTGGAGCCCAGTACTTC. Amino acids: CASSYYSRGGFGAQYF.

The CDR3 coding sequence is TGTGCCAGCAGCCCCATGTGGCAGGGGAGGGAGGAGACCCAGTACTTC. Protein product: CASSPMWQGREETQYF. The chain is built from TRBV7-9 and TRBJ2-5, with D perhaps matching TRBD2 (7 bases). The CDR3 loop spans 16 amino acids. Deletions cut 5 bases from V and 5 bases from J, with 21 bases between. CDR1 and CDR2 from the germline V gene are SEHNR and FQNEAQ (reference sequence).

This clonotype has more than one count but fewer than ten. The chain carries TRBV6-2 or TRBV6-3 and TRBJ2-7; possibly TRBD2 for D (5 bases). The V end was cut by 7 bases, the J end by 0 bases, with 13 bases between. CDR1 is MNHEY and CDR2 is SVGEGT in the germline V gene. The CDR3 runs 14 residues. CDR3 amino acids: CASTKRTYSYEQYF. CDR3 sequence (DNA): TGTGCCAGCACCAAGCGGACTTACTCCTACGAGCAGTACTTC.

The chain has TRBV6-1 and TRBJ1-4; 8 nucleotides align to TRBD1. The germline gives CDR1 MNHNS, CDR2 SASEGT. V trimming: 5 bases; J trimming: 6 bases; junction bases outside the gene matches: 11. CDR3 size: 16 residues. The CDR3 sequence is CASSKQGVLPHEKLFF. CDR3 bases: TGTGCCAGCAGTAAACAGGGGGTATTACCCCATGAAAAACTGTTTTTT.

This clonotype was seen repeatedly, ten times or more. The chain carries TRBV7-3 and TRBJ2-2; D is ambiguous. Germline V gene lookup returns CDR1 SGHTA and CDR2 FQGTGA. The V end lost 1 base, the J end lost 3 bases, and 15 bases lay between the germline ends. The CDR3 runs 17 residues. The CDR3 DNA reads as TGTGCCAGCAGCTTAAACCTCCTGGGTTCCGACACCGGGGAGCTGTTTTTT. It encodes CASSLNLLGSDTGELFF.